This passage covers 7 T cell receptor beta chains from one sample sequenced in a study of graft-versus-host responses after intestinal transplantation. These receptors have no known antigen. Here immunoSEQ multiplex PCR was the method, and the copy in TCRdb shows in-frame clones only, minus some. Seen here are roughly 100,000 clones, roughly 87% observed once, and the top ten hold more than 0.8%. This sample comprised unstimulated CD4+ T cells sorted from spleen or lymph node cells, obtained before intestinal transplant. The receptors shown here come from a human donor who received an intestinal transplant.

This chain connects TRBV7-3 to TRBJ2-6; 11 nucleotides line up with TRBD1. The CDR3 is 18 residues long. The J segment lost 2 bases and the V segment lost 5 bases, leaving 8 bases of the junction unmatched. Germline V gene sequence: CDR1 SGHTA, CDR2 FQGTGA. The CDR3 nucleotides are TGTGCCAGCAGCCCCACCGGGACAGGGGGAACTGGGGCCAACGTCCTGACTTTC. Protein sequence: CASSPTGTGGTGANVLTF. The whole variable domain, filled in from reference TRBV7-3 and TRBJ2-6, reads GAGVSQTPSNKVTEKGKYVELRCDPISGHTALYWYRQSLGQGPEFLIYFQGTGAADDSGLPNDRFFAVRPEGSVSTLKIQRTERGDSAVYLCASSPTGTGGTGANVLTFGAGSRLTVL.

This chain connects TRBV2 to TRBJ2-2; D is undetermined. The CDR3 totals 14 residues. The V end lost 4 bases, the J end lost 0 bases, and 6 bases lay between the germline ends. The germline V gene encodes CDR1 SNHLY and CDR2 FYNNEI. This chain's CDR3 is CASSGGTNTGELFF. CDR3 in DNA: TGTGCCAGCAGTGGGGGAACGAACACCGGGGAGCTGTTTTTT. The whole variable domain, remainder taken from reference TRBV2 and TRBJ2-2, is EPEVTQTPSHQVTQMGQEVILRCVPISNHLYFYWYRQILGQKVEFLVSFYNNEISEKSEIFDDQFSVERPDGSNFTLKIRSTKLEDSAMYFCASSGGTNTGELFFGEGSRLTVL.

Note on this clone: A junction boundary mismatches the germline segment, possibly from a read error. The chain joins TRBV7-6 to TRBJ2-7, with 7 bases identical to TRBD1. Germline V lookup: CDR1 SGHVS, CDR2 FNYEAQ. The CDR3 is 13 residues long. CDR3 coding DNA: TGTGCCAGCAGCTTGGGACAGCCCTACGAGCAGCACTTC. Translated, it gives CASSLGQPYEQHF.

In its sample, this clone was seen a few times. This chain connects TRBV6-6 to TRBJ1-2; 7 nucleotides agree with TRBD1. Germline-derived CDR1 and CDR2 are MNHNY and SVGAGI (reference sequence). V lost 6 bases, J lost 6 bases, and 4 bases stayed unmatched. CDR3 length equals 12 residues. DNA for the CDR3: TGTGCCAGCAGCCGTACAGGGGATGGCTACACCTTC. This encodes CASSRTGDGYTF.

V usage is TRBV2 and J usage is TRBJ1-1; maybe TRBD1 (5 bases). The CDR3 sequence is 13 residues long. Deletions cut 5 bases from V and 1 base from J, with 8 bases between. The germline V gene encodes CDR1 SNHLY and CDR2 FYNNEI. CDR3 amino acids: CASSQQANTEAFF. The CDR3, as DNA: TGTGCCAGCAGTCAACAGGCGAACACTGAAGCTTTCTTT.

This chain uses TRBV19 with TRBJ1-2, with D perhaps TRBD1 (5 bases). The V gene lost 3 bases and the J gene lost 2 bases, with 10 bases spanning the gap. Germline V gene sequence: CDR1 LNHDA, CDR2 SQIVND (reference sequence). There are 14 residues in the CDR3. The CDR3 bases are TGTGCCAGTAGTATCCGAGGGGTAAACTATGGCTACACCTTC. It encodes CASSIRGVNYGYTF.

Written as DNA, the CDR3 is TGTGCCAGCAGTTACGGGGGACAGGCACCCTCCTACGAGCAGTACTTC. Its protein is CASSYGGQAPSYEQYF. V gene TRBV6-5 combines with J gene TRBJ2-7, with TRBD1 matching over 8 bases. CDR3 size: 16 residues. V lost 2 bases to trimming and J lost 0 bases; unmatched junction nucleotides: 6. The germline CDR1 and CDR2 sequences are MNHEY and SVGAGI.